The sequence of this T cell receptor (beta chain) was determined in a study of cytomegalovirus exposure and HLA in healthy donors. Whole-study results and caveats: Researchers reported in a later analysis that a missense DCLRE1C variant was tied to TCR beta V- and J-gene trimming.

This clone was detected once. The target antigen is unknown. The study ran its PCR with 60 Vbeta and 13 Jbeta primers. Profiling relied on immunoSEQ multiplex PCR, and the TCRdb table lists in-frame clones only, not all of them. The profile shows roughly 200,000 clones, 80% to 90% of them singletons. Nominally healthy donors were sampled, though unrecorded immune exposures were likely. The TCR originated in a middle-aged man in good health and CMV-seropositive. The sample was PBMCs.

The CDR3 DNA sequence: TGCGCCAGCAGCTTGGGACAGGGAGACGAGCAGTACTTC. Protein: CASSLGQGDEQYF. The chain recombines TRBV5-1 with TRBJ2-7; TRBD1 aligns across 7 bases. Germline loops: CDR1 SGHRS, CDR2 YFSETQ. V shed 0 bases, J shed 5 bases, and the junction held 2 bases outside the gene matches. This CDR3 spans 13 amino acids.